A single TCR beta chain is shown here with its context. The antigen remains unidentified. These data are taken from a study of T-cell memory formation after mild COVID-19. This CDR3 has 14 amino acids. Trimming removed 6 bases at V and 0 bases at J, with 10 bases between. CDR1 and CDR2 from the germline V gene are MGHRA and YSYEKL. TCRdb processed the 5' RACE reads anew with MiXCR; each CDR3 protein has one entry. Here the sample spans 250,000 to 300,000 distinct CDR3 sequences, approximately 15% being singletons. Study outcomes and limitations: In second-wave clones peaking day 37, SARS-CoV-2 specificity remained unconfirmed.

The sequenced sample was PBMCs or a T cell subset sorted from them (not recorded which). This receptor was taken from a man younger than 35 who had mild COVID-19 (a few samples of this study predate the infection). Cell type and time point are not known. The rearrangement links TRBV4-1 to TRBJ2-3, with a tentative D call TRBD1 (5 bases). This chain's CDR3 is CASRDDRSTDTQYF. The CDR3 bases are TGCGCCAGCAGGGATGACAGAAGCACAGATACGCAGTATTTT.